This is a list of T cell receptor beta chains from one sample in a study of blood T cell repertoires in COVID-19. Data came from immunoSEQ multiplex PCR; TCRdb stores just in-frame clones and leaves some out. The table shows some 150,000 clones, with roughly 90% occurring only once. The material sequenced was PBMCs or T cells enriched from blood (not recorded which). Receptors were obtained from a woman aged 25 to 39 with acute COVID-19. CDR3s include the opening cysteine and the closing phenylalanine or tryptophan. The D gene is left open where the match is weak.

d_call	v_call	j_call	cdr3_aa	cdr3_nt
NA	TRBV7-9	TRBJ2-7	CASEVAATYEQYF	TGTGCCAGCGAGGTGGCAGCCACCTACGAGCAGTACTTC
TRBD1	TRBV4-3	TRBJ2-7	CASSQVWGQQYEQYF	TGCGCCAGCAGCCAAGTATGGGGACAGCAATACGAGCAGTACTTC
NA	TRBV6-5	TRBJ2-1	CASSYSPWSSYNEQFF	TGTGCCAGCAGTTACTCTCCCTGGAGCTCCTACAATGAGCAGTTCTTC
NA	TRBV19	TRBJ1-2	CASSPTYYGYTF	TGTGCCAGTAGCCCTACCTACTATGGCTACACCTTC
NA	TRBV5-1	TRBJ2-1	CASSLASAGRNNEQFF	TGCGCCAGCAGCTTGGCCTCAGCGGGTAGAAACAATGAGCAGTTCTTC
NA	TRBV28	TRBJ1-2	CASSLESSGLANYGYTF	TGTGCCAGCAGTCTAGAGTCCTCAGGGCTAGCTAACTATGGCTACACCTTC
TRBD2	TRBV7-9	TRBJ2-3	CASSSSGTSNTDTQYF	TGTGCCAGCAGCTCCTCCGGGACTAGCAACACAGATACGCAGTATTTT
NA	TRBV19	TRBJ1-5	CASSIWGDNQPQHF	TGTGCCAGTAGTATTTGGGGCGATAATCAGCCCCAGCATTTT
TRBD2	TRBV6-2/TRBV6-3	TRBJ2-3	CASSTPGLAAGADTQYF	TGTGCCAGCAGCACTCCCGGACTAGCGGCAGGTGCAGATACGCAGTATTTT
TRBD1	TRBV5-4	TRBJ2-2	CASSLVGQGNTGELFF	TGTGCCAGCAGCTTGGTTGGACAGGGGAACACCGGGGAGCTGTTTTTT